The 5 T cell receptor beta chains below were found in one sample sequenced in a study of T cells after yellow fever vaccination. Each CDR3 protein gets one entry after TCRdb re-called the 5' RACE reads with MiXCR. This table has roughly 65,000 distinct CDR3 sequences, approximately 5% appearing once. The sample consisted of CD4+ T cells sorted from PBMCs, taken less than 16 days after the first yellow fever vaccination. All receptors come from a man aged 18 to 30 who received the YFV17D yellow fever vaccine.

A few counts support this clonotype. V is TRBV12-3 or TRBV12-4 and J is TRBJ1-1; D gene unclear. Trimming removed 6 bases from V and 2 bases from J, with 13 bases in between. The length of the CDR3 is 14 residues. The CDR3 DNA reads as TGTGCCAGCAGACCTTATACCGCTAACACTGAAGCTTTCTTT. This sequence encodes CASRPYTANTEAFF.

This clonotype was observed many times. This chain connects TRBV5-8 to TRBJ2-7, with D tentatively TRBD1 (5 bases). V lost 3 bases, J lost 3 bases, and 7 bases lay in between. This CDR3 has 12 residues. Germline CDR1 reads SGHTS; CDR2 reads YDEGEE. The CDR3 region is CASSYDSYEQYV. For the CDR3, the DNA is TGTGCCAGCAGCTACGACAGCTACGAGCAGTACGTC.

This clonotype has more than one count but fewer than ten. The chain uses TRBV4-3 and TRBJ2-1; possibly TRBD2 for D (6 bases). There are 18 residues in the CDR3. Per germline, CDR1 LGHNA and CDR2 YSLEER. V was clipped by 1 base and J by 0 bases, with 16 bases between them. CDR3 sequence reads: CASSQAPPGVISYNEQFF. CDR3 bases: TGCGCCAGCAGCCAAGCTCCCCCGGGGGTCATCTCCTACAATGAGCAGTTCTTC.

In this sample, this clonotype turned up many times. V usage is TRBV5-1 and J usage is TRBJ2-2; 11 bases map to TRBD1. CDR1 and CDR2 from the germline V gene are SGHRS and YFSETQ. CDR3 length: 15 residues. Losses at the gene ends were 4 bases for V and 6 bases for J; bases not matched to a gene: 5. The CDR3 protein is CASSARTGGAGELFF. Written as DNA, the CDR3 is TGCGCCAGCAGCGCCCGGACAGGGGGCGCCGGGGAGCTGTTTTTT.

This clonotype was seen at least ten times. This sequence joins TRBV7-8 and TRBJ1-6; D unclear. Trimming stripped 3 bases from V and 9 bases from J, with 12 bases between. This CDR3 comprises 14 residues. CDR1 and CDR2 from the germline V gene are SGHVS and FQNEAQ. The CDR3 bases are TGTGCCAGCAGCTTTGACTCCAGCGGTTCACCCCTCCACTTT. It yields the protein CASSFDSSGSPLHF.